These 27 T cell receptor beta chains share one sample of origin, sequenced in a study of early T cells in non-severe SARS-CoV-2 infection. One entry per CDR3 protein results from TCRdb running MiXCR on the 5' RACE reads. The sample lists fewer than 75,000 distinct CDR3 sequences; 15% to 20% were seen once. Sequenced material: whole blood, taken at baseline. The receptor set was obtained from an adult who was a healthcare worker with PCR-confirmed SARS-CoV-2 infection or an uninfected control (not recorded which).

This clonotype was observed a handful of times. This CDR3 reads CATSRDFPERQAAYEQYF. CDR3 DNA: TGTGCCACCAGCAGAGATTTTCCAGAACGACAGGCCGCCTACGAGCAGTACTTC. V is TRBV15 and J is TRBJ2-7; D is possibly TRBD1 (6 bases). V was cut by 0 bases and J by 2 bases, with 20 bases left in between. The CDR3 totals 18 residues. From germline, CDR1 is LNHNV and CDR2 YYDKDF (reference sequence).

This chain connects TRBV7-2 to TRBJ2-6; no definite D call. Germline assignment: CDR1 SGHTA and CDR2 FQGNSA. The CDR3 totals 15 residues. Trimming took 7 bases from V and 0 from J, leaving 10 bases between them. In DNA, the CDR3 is TGTGCCAGCACCCTACAGTCCTCTGGGGCCAACGTCCTGACTTTC. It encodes CASTLQSSGANVLTF.

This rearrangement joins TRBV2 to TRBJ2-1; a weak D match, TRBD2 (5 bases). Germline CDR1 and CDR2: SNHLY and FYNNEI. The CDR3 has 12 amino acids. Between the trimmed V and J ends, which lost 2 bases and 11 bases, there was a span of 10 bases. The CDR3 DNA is TGTGCCAGCAGTGAACAGGCTAGCCAGCAGTTCTTC. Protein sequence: CASSEQASQQFF.

The CDR3 loop reads CASSEEAGGRDEQFF. DNA for the CDR3: TGTGCCAGCAGTGAGGAGGCGGGGGGGCGCGATGAGCAGTTCTTC. The rearrangement joins TRBV6-4 to TRBJ2-1, with 9 nucleotides matching TRBD2. The trim removed 3 bases at V and 8 bases at J, leaving 8 bases unmatched. The germline CDR1 and CDR2 sequences are MRHNA and SNTAGT. The CDR3 sequence is 15 residues long.

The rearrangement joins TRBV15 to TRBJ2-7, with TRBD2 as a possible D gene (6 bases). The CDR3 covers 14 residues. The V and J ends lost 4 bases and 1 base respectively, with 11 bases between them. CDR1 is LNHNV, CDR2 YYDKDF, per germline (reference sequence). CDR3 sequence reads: CATSKPSGSYEQYF. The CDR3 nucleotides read TGTGCCACCAGCAAGCCCAGCGGGTCCTACGAGCAGTACTTC. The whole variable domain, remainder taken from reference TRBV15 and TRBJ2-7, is DAMVIQNPRYQVTQFGKPVTLSCSQTLNHNVMYWYQQKSSQAPKLLFHYYDKDFNNEADTPDNFQSRRPNTSFCFLDIRSPGLGDTAMYLCATSKPSGSYEQYFGPGTRLTVT.

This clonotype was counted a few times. The CDR3 sequence is CASSLVLLGVTDYEQYF. In DNA form, the CDR3 reads TGTGCCAGCAGCTTGGTGTTACTGGGGGTTACCGACTACGAGCAGTACTTC. V gene TRBV11-1 combines with J gene TRBJ2-7; D might be TRBD1 or TRBD2, each matching 5 bases. Trimming took 3 bases from V and 3 from J, leaving 21 bases between them. CDR1 and CDR2 from the germline V gene are SGHAT and FQDESV (reference sequence). CDR3 length equals 17 residues.

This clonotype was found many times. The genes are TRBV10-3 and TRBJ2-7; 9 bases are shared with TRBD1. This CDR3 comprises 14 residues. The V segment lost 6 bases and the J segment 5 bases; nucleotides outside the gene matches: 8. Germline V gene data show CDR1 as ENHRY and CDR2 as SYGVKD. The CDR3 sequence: CAIRKGQGTDEQYF. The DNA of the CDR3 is TGTGCCATCAGGAAGGGACAGGGAACCGACGAGCAGTACTTC.

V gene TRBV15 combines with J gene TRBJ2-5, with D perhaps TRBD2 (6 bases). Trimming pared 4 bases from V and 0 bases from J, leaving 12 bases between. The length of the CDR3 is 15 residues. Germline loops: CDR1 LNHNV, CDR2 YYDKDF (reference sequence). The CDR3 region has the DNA TGTGCCACCAGCAAGGACTACCTGTACCAAGAGACCCAGTACTTC. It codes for CATSKDYLYQETQYF.

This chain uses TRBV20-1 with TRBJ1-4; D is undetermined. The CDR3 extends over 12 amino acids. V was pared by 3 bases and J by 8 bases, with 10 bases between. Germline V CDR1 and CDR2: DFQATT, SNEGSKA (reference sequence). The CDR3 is CSASKRTEKLFF. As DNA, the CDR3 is TGCAGTGCTAGTAAGAGGACCGAAAAACTGTTTTTT.

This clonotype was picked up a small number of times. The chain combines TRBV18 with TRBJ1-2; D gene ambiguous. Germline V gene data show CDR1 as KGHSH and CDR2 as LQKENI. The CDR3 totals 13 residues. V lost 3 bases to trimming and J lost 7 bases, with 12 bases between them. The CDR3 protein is CASSPRAGGGYTF. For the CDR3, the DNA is TGTGCCAGCTCACCGCGGGCCGGCGGTGGCTACACCTTC. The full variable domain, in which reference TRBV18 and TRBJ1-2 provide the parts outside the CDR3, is NAGVMQNPRHLVRRRGQEARLRCSPMKGHSHVYWYRQLPEEGLKFMVYLQKENIIDESGMPKERFSAEFPKEGPSILRIQQVVRGDSAAYFCASSPRAGGGYTFGSGTRLTVV.

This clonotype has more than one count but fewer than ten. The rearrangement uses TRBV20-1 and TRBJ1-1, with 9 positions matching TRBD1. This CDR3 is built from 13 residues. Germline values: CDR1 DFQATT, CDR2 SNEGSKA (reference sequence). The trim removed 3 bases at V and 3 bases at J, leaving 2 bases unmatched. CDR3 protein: CSARDRGYTEAFF. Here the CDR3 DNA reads TGCAGTGCTAGGGACAGGGGATACACTGAAGCTTTCTTT.

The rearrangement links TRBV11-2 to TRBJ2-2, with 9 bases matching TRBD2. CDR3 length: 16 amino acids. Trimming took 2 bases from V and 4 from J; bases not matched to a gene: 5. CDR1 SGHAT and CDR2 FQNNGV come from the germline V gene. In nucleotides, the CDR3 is TGTGCCAGCAGCTTATCGCCTAGCGGGACCACCGGGGAGCTGTTTTTT. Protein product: CASSLSPSGTTGELFF.

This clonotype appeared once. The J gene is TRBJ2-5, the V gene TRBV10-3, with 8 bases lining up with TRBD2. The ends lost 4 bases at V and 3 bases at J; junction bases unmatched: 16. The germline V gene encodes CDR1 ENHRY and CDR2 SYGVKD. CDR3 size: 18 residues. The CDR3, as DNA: TGTGCCATCAGTGGAGAGGGCAGTCGCGGGAGGACGAAAGAGACCCAGTACTTC. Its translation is CAISGEGSRGRTKETQYF.

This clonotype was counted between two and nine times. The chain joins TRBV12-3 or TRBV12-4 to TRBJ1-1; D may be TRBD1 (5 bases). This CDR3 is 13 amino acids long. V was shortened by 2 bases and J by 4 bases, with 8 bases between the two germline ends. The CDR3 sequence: CASSLRGVTEAFF. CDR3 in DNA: TGTGCCAGCAGTTTACGGGGGGTCACTGAAGCTTTCTTT.

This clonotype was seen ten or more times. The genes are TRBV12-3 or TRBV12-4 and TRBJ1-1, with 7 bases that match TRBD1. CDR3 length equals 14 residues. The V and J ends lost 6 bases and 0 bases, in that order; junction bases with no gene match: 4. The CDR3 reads CASSPGTVNTEAFF. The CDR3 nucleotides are TGTGCCAGCAGCCCCGGGACAGTGAACACTGAAGCTTTCTTT.

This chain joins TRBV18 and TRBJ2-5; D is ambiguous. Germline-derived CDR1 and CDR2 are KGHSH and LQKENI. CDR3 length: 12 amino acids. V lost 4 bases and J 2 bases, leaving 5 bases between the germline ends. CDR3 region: CASSLFQETQYF. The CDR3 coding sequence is TGTGCCAGCTCACTATTTCAAGAGACCCAGTACTTC.

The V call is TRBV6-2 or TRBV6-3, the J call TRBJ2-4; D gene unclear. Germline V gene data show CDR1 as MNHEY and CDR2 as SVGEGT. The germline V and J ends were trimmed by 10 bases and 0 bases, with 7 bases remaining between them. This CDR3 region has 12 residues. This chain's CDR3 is CATAVAKNIQYF. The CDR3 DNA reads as TGTGCCACCGCGGTAGCCAAAAACATTCAGTACTTC.

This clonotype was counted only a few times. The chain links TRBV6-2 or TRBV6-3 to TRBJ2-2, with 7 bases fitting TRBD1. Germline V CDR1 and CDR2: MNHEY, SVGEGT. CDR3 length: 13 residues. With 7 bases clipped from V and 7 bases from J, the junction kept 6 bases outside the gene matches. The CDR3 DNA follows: TGTGCCAGCACAGACAGGGAAATCGGGGAGCTGTTTTTT. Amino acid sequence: CASTDREIGELFF.

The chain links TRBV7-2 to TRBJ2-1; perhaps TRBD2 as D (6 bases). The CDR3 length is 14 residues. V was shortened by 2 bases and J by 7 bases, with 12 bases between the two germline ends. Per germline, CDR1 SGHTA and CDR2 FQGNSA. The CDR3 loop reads CASSLRRGANEQFF. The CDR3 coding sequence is TGTGCCAGCAGCTTACGGCGGGGCGCGAATGAGCAGTTCTTC.

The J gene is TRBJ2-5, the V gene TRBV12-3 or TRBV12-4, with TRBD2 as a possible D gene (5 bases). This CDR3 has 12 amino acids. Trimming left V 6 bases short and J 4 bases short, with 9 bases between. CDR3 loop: CASRAAGETQYF. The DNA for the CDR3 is TGTGCCAGCAGAGCGGCCGGAGAGACCCAGTACTTC.

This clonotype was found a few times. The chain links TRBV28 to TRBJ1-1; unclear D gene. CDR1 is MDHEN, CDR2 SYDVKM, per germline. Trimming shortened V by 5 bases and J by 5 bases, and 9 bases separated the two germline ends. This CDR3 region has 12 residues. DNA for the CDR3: TGTGCCAGCAGTCCGAAGGTTACTGAAGCTTTCTTT. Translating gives CASSPKVTEAFF.

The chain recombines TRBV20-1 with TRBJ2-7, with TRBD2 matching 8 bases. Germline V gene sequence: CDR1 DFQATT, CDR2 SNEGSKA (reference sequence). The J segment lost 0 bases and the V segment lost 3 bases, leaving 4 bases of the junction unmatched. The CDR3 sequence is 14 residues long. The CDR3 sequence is CSASGGALSYEQYF. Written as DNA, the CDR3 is TGCAGTGCTAGCGGGGGGGCCCTCTCCTACGAGCAGTACTTC.

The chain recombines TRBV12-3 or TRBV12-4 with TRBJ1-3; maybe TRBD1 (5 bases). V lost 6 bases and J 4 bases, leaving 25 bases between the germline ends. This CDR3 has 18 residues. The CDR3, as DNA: TGTGCCAGCAGGAACCGGGCGGGGGTTCTTTCATCCGGAAACACCATATATTTT. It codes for CASRNRAGVLSSGNTIYF.

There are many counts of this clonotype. In nucleotides, the CDR3 is TGTGCCAGCAGCCGGAGCGGGAGGCAAGCAGACAATGAGCAGTTCTTC. Protein sequence: CASSRSGRQADNEQFF. This chain connects TRBV7-9 to TRBJ2-1; 9 nucleotides align to TRBD2. The CDR3 is made up of 16 amino acids. After removal of 5 bases from V and 5 bases from J, the junction contained 10 bases not matched to a gene. In germline, CDR1 is SEHNR, CDR2 FQNEAQ (reference sequence).

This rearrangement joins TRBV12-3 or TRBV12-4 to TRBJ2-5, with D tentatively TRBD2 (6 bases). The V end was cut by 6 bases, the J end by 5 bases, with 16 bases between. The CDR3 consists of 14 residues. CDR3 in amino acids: CASSAGTSGETQYF. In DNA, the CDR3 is TGTGCCAGCAGCGCCGGGACTTCAGGCGAGACCCAGTACTTC.

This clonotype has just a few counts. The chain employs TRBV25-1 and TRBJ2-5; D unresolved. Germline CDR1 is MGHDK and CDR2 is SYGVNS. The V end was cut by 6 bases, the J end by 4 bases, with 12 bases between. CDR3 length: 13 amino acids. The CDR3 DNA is TGTGCCAGCAGGGAAGGCGGTATAGAGACCCAGTACTTC. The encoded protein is CASREGGIETQYF.

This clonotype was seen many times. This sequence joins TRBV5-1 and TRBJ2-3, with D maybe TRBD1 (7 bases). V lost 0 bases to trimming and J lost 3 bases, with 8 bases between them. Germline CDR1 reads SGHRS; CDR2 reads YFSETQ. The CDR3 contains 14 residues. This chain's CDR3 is CASSLAGGTDTQYF. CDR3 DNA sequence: TGCGCCAGCAGCTTGGCAGGGGGGACAGATACGCAGTATTTT.